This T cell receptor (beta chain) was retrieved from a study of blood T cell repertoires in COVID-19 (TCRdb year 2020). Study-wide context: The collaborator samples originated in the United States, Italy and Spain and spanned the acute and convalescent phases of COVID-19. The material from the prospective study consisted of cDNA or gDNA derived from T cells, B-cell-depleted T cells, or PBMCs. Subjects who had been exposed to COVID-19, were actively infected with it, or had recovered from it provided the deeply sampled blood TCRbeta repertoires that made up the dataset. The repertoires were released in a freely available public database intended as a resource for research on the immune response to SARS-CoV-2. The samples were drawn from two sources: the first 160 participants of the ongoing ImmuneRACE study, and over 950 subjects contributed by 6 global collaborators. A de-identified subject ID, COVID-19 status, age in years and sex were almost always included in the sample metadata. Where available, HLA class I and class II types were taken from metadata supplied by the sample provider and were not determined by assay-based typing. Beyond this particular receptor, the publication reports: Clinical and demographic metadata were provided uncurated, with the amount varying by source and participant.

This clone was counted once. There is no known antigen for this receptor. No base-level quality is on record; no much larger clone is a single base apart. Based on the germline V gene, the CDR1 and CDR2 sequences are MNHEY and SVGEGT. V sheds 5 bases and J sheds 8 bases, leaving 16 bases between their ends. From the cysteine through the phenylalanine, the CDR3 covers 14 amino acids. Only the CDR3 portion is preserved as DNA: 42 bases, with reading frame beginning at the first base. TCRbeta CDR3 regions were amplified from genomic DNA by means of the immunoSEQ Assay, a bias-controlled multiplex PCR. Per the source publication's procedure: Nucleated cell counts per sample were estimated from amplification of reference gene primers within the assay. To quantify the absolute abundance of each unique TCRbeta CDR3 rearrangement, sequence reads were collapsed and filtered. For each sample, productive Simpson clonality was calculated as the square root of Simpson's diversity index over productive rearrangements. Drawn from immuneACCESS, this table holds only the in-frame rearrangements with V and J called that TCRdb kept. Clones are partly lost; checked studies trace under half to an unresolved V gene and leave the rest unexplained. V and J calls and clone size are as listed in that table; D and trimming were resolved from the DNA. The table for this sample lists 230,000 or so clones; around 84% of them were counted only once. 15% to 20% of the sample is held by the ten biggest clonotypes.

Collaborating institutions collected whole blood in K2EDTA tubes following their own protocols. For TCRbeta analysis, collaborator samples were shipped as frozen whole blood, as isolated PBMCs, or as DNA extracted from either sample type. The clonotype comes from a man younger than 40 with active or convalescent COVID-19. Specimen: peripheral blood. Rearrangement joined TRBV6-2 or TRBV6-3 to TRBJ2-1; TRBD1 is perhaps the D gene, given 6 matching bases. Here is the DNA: TGTGCCAGCAGTGCGCAGGGGAAGAGGGATGAGCAGTTCTTC. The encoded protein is CASSAQGKRDEQFF.